This T cell receptor (beta chain) was retrieved from a study of beta chain features in type 1 diabetes. General study points: Among patients with Type 1 diabetes, TCRB CDR3s were moderately but significantly shorter in every one of the four CD4+ subsets. PCR, the amplification step, might favor shorter templates, equally in patients and controls. Sampled from patients, naive, central memory and Treg TCRB repertoires appeared more similar than those sampled from healthy donors.

On this clone: The antigen remains undetermined.

Every donor provided one heparinised blood draw, which averaged roughly 120 mL. The purity of all sorted populations exceeded 98%. V lost 4 bases to trimming and J lost 1 base, with 10 bases between them. CDR3 length equals 15 residues. Germline V gene lookup returns CDR1 SEHNR and CDR2 FQNEAQ (reference sequence). The study reverse transcribed the entire isolated RNA, so it sequenced expressed TCRB transcripts. Sequenced by immunoSEQ multiplex PCR; TCRdb stores in-frame clones only, minus some. The sample lists about 190,000 clones; 6.5% to 8.5% were seen once. The V gene is TRBV7-9, the J gene TRBJ2-2; D ambiguous. This sequence originates from a man aged 18 to 29 with type 1 diabetes. The sample comprised central memory CD4+ T cells from blood. Here the CDR3 reads CASSSYGQNTGELFF. The DNA of the CDR3 is TGTGCCAGCAGCTCCTATGGGCAGAACACCGGGGAGCTGTTTTTT.